Below, 9 T cell receptor beta chains from the same sample are listed, as sequenced in a study of tumor-infiltrating lymphocytes in primary liver carcinoma. Starting material of approximately 500 ng total RNA yielded TCR beta cDNA via a constant-region primer. Generation of the TCR beta libraries relied on three nested multiplex PCR rounds using slightly modified ARM-PCR. TRBV1-TRBV30 forward and Cbeta reverse primers drove the first two roughly 10-cycle rounds. MiXCR, run by TCRdb on the multiplex PCR reads, gives a single entry per CDR3 protein. The sample has roughly 100,000 distinct CDR3 sequences, approximately 78% seen once. The approximately 20-31 mg bulk tissue piece was not sorted before simultaneous RNA and DNA extraction. The sample taken for sequencing was liver tumor tissue from sampling region 3. The subset was: tumor region T3, left-lateral pole. The receptor source for this set is a man aged 35 to 55 with primary liver carcinoma and hepatitis B virus infection.

The chain joins TRBV12-3 or TRBV12-4 to TRBJ1-5; the D gene is possibly TRBD1 (6 bases). This CDR3 contains 13 residues. The CDR3 protein is CGSQGSGAQPQHF. Here the CDR3 DNA reads TGTGGTAGCCAGGGTTCGGGGGCTCAGCCCCAGCATTTT.

CDR3 DNA sequence: TGTCAGCAGCCACGGACTGCGAACACCGGGGAGCTGTTTTTT. Amino acid sequence: CQQPRTANTGELFF. The V call is TRBV11-2, the J call TRBJ2-2, with D possibly matching TRBD2 (5 bases). In germline, CDR1 is SGHAT, CDR2 FQNNGV. The CDR3 has 14 residues.

Turning to this clonotype: A junction end diverges from the germline sequence, so it may reflect a read error. The V and J genes are TRBV5-6 and TRBJ2-1, with D possibly being TRBD1 or TRBD2 (5 bases each). Germline V gene data show CDR1 as SGHDT and CDR2 as YYEEEE. This CDR3 is 16 amino acids long. The CDR3 DNA is TGTGTCAGCAGCTTACTAGGGACCGAATGGGCGAATGAGCAGTTCTTC. It translates to CVSSLLGTEWANEQFF. Based on the CDR3 plus reference TRBV5-6 and TRBJ2-1, the full variable domain is DAGVTQSPTHLIKTRGQQVTLRCSPKSGHDTVSWYQQALGQGPQFIFQYYEEEERQRGNFPDRFSGHQFPNYSSELNVNALLLGDSALYLCVSSLLGTEWANEQFFGPGTRLTVL.

The chain has TRBV28 and TRBJ1-5; 9 positions match TRBD1. Trimming took 7 bases from V and 6 from J; bases not matched to a gene: 13. The CDR3 loop spans 16 amino acids. Germline CDR1 reads MDHEN; CDR2 reads SYDVKM. The CDR3 DNA reads as TGTGCCAGCATTTTGCCACAGGGACAGGGAAGTCAGCCCCAGCATTTT. Its protein product is CASILPQGQGSQPQHF.

The chain couples TRBV28 to TRBJ2-5; D might be TRBD1 (5 bases). The germline V gene encodes CDR1 MDHEN and CDR2 SYDVKM. The ends were cut back, 9 bases at V and 4 bases at J, with 15 bases in the middle. This CDR3 is 13 amino acids long. This CDR3 reads CARRKQDPETQYF. CDR3 coding DNA: TGTGCCAGGAGAAAACAGGATCCAGAGACCCAGTACTTC.

Regarding this clonotype: This may be a read error: a much more frequent sequence differs by one nucleotide. This chain connects TRBV5-1 to TRBJ2-7; D gene unclear. CDR3 length equals 15 residues. Germline values: CDR1 SGHRS, CDR2 YFSETQ. The CDR3 is CASGFHFLGSYEQYF. DNA of the CDR3: TGCGCCAGCGGCTTCCACTTCCTAGGCAGCTACGAGCAGTACTTC.

Many counts were recorded for this clonotype. The chain is built from TRBV6-5 and TRBJ2-7; 7 nucleotides match TRBD2. The germline V gene has CDR1 MNHEY and CDR2 SVGAGI. This CDR3 has 12 residues. V was pared by 6 bases and J by 6 bases, with 5 bases of the junction left unmatched. CDR3 amino acids: CASSTGTTEQYF. CDR3 nucleotides: TGTGCCAGCAGCACCGGGACTACCGAGCAGTACTTC.

As concerns this clonotype: A junction boundary mismatches the germline segment, possibly from a read error. The rearrangement uses TRBV29-1 and TRBJ2-2; 8 nucleotides align to TRBD1. Germline-derived CDR1 and CDR2 are SQVTM and ANQGSEA. There are 14 residues in the CDR3. The chain's CDR3 is CNVQGQGNTGGLFF. In nucleotides, the CDR3 is TGCAACGTTCAAGGACAGGGTAACACCGGGGGGCTGTTTTTT.

V usage is TRBV21-1 and J usage is TRBJ2-3; the table names TRBD2, a call not compared with the DNA. TRBV21-1 is described as a pseudogene. The CDR3 totals 18 residues. CDR3 sequence (DNA): TGTGCCAGCAGGACGTTTCGAAACAAGCTAGGTTTTATGAATACGCAGTATTTT. The encoded protein is CASRTFRNKLGFMNTQYF.